This T cell receptor (beta chain) was identified in a study of graft-versus-host responses after intestinal transplantation. About the study: Recipients uniformly received anti-thymocyte globulin induction, followed by tacrolimus and steroids for 3 to 4 years.

V was pared by 1 base and J by 5 bases, with 15 bases between. Germline V gene lookup returns CDR1 SGHDT and CDR2 YYEEEE. The CDR3 is 15 residues long. The method was immunoSEQ multiplex PCR; TCRdb's version includes in-frame clones alone and lacks a portion of them. The sample has some 35,000 clones; roughly 94% are singletons. Notes on the study in general: HvG clone declines early post-transplant were associated with peak circulating GvH levels. Recipient marrow harbored GvH clones, some of which surfaced first in ileum or blood.

Remarks on this clone: Its antigen is as yet unknown.

Source: unstimulated CD4+ T cells sorted from spleen or lymph node cells, taken before transplant. This sequence joins TRBV5-6 and TRBJ1-2, with D possibly TRBD1 on 5 matching bases. The clonotype comes from a human donor who was the organ donor for an intestinal transplant. The CDR3 region is CASSLYGGLKYGYTF. CDR3 coding DNA: TGTGCCAGCAGCTTGTATGGGGGACTCAAATATGGCTACACCTTC. The full variable domain, in which reference TRBV5-6 and TRBJ1-2 provide the parts outside the CDR3, is DAGVTQSPTHLIKTRGQQVTLRCSPKSGHDTVSWYQQALGQGPQFIFQYYEEEERQRGNFPDRFSGHQFPNYSSELNVNALLLGDSALYLCASSLYGGLKYGYTFGSGTRLTVV.